This T cell receptor (beta chain) was documented in a study of T cells after yellow fever vaccination. Study results and limitations: There was a small share of clonotypes that showed up in both the CD4 and CD8 compartments. The study noted that FACS-sorted repertoires could contain abundant clonotypes contaminating from the bulk population. Secondary responses were weaker yet peaked faster, day 5 versus 15.

J lost 4 bases, V lost 3 bases, and 8 bases had no gene match. This CDR3 spans 15 amino acids. Of note for this clonotype: Antigen unknown.

TCRdb re-called the 5' RACE reads through MiXCR, storing one row per CDR3 protein. The profile shows roughly 170,000 distinct CDR3 sequences, about 6.2% of them singletons. The TCR comes from a man aged 18 to 29 who received the YFV17D yellow fever vaccine. This material consisted of CD4+ T cells sorted from PBMCs, taken on the day of the first yellow fever vaccination. The chain employs TRBV12-3 or TRBV12-4 and TRBJ1-2, with 7 positions matching TRBD1. CDR3 loop: CASSFGTEVFYGYTF. The CDR3 nucleotides read TGTGCCAGCAGTTTTGGGACAGAAGTATTCTATGGCTACACCTTC.